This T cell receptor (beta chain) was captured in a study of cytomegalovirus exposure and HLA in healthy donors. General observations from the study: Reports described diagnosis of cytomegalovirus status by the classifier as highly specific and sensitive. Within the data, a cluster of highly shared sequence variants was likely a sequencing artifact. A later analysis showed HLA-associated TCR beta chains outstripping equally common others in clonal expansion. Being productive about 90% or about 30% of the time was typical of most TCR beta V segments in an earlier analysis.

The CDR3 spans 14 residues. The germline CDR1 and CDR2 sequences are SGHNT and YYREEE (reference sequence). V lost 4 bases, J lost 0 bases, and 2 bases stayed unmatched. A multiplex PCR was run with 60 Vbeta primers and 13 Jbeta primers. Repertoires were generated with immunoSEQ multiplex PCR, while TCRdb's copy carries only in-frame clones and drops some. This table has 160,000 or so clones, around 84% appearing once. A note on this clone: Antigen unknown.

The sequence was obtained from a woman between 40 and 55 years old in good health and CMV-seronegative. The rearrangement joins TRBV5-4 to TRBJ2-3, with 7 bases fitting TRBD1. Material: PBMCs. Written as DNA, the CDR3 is TGTGCCAGCAGCCGGGACAGTAGCACAGATACGCAGTATTTT. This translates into CASSRDSSTDTQYF. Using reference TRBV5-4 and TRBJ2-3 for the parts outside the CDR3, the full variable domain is ETGVTQSPTHLIKTRGQQVTLRCSSQSGHNTVSWYQQALGQGPQFIFQYYREEENGRGNFPPRFSGLQFPNYSSELNVNALELDDSALYLCASSRDSSTDTQYFGPGTRLTVL.